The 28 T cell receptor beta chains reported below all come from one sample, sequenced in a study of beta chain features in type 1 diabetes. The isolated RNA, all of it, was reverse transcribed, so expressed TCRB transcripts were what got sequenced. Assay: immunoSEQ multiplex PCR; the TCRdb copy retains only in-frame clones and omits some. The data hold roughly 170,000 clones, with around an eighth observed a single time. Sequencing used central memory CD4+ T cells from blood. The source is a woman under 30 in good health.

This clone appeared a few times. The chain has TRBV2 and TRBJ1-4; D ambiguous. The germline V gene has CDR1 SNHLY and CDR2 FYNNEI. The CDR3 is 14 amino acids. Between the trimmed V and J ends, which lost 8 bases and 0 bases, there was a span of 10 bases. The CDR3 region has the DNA TGTGCCAGCGGAGGGTCTGCAACTAATGAAAAACTGTTTTTT. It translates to CASGGSATNEKLFF.

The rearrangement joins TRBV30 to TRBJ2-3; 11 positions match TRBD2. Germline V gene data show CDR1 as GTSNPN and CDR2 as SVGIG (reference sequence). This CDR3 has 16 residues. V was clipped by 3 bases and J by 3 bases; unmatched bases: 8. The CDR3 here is CAWRVSGRARTDTQYF. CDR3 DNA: TGTGCCTGGAGGGTTAGCGGGAGGGCCCGGACAGATACGCAGTATTTT.

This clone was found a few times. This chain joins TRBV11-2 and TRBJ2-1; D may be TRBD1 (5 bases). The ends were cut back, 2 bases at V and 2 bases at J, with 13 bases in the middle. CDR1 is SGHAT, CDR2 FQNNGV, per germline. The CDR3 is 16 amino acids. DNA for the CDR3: TGTGCCAGCAGCTTAATTAGGGGAAGAACCTACAATGAGCAGTTCTTC. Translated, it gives CASSLIRGRTYNEQFF.

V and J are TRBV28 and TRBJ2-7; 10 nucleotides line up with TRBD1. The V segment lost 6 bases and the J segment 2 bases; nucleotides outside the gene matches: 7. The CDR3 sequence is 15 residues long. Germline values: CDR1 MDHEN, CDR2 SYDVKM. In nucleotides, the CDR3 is TGTGCCAGCAGATTAGGACAGGGGGTACCCTACGAGCAGTACTTC. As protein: CASRLGQGVPYEQYF.

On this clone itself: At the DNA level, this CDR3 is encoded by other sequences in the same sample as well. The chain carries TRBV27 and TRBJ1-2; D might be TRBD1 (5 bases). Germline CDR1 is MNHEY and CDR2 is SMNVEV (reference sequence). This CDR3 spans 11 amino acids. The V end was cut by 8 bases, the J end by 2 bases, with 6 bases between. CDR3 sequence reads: CASGANYGYTF. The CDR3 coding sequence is TGTGCCAGCGGGGCAAACTATGGCTACACCTTC.

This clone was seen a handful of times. The CDR3 region is CASSFSQNTEAFF. The DNA of the CDR3 is TGTGCCAGCAGTTTTTCCCAGAACACTGAAGCTTTCTTT. This chain connects TRBV28 to TRBJ1-1; D unclear. This CDR3 has 13 amino acids. V was clipped by 3 bases and J by 1 base, with 6 bases between them. The germline gives CDR1 MDHEN, CDR2 SYDVKM.

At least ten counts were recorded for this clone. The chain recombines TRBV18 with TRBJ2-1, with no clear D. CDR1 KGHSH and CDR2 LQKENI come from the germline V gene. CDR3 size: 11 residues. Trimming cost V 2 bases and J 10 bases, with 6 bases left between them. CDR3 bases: TGTGCCAGCTCACCAGCAAGCGAGCAGTTCTTC. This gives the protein CASSPASEQFF.

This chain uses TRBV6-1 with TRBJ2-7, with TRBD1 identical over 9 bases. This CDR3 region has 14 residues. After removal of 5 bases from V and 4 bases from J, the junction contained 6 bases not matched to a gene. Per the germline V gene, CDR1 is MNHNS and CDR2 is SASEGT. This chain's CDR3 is CASSTGGRSYEQYF. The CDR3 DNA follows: TGTGCCAGCAGTACAGGGGGCCGGAGTTACGAGCAGTACTTC.

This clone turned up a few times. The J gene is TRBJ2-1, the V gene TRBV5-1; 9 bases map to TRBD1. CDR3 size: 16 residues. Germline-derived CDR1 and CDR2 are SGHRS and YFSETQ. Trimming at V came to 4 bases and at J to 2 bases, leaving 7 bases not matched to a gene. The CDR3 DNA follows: TGCGCCAGCAGCCCCCAACAGGGGGCCACCTACAATGAGCAGTTCTTC. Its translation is CASSPQQGATYNEQFF.

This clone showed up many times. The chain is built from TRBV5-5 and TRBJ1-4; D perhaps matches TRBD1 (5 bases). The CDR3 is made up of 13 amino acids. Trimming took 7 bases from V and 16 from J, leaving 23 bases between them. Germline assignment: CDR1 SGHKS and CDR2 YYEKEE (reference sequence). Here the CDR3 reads CASSTVNSGDQFF. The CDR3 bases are TGTGCCAGCTCGACAGTCAACTCGGGAGACCAGTTTTTT.

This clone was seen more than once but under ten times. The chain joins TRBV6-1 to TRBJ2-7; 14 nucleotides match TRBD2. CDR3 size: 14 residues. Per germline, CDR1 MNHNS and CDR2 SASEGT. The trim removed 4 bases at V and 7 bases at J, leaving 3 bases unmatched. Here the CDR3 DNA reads TGTGCCAGCAGTGTTGGGACTAGCGGGAGAGAGCAGTACTTC. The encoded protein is CASSVGTSGREQYF.

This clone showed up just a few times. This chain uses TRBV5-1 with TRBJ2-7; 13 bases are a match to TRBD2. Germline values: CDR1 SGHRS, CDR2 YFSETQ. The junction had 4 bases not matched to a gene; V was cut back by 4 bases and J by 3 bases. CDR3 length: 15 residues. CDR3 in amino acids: CASSPGTSGNYEQYF. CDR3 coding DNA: TGCGCCAGCAGCCCCGGGACTAGCGGGAACTACGAGCAGTACTTC.

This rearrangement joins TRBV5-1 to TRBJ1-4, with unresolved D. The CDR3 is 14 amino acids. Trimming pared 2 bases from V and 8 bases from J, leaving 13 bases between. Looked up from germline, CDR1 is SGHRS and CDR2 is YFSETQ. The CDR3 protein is CASSFRKGGEKLFF. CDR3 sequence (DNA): TGCGCCAGCAGCTTTCGAAAGGGAGGGGAAAAACTGTTTTTT.

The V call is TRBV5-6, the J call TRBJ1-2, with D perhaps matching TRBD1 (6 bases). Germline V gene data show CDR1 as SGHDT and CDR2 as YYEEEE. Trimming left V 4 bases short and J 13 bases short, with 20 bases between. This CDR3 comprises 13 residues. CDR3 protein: CASSGGLQGPPTF. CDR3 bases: TGTGCCAGCAGCGGGGGCTTACAGGGACCCCCCACCTTC.

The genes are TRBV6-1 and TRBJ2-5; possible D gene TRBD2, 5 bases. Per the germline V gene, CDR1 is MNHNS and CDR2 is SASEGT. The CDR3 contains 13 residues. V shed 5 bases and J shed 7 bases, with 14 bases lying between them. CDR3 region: CASSTRAEGTQYF. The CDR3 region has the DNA TGTGCCAGCAGTACGCGGGCCGAGGGGACCCAGTACTTC.

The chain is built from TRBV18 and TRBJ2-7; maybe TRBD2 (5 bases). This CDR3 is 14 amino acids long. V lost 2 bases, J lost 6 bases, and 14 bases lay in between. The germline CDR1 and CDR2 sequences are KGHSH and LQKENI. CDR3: CASSPIRTEGEQYF. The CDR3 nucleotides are TGTGCCAGCTCACCAATTCGGACTGAGGGCGAGCAGTACTTC.

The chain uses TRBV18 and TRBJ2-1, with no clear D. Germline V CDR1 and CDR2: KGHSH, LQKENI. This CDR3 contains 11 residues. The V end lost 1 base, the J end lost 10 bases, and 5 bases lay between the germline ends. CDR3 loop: CASSPHSEQFF. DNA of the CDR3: TGTGCCAGCTCACCACACTCCGAGCAGTTCTTC.

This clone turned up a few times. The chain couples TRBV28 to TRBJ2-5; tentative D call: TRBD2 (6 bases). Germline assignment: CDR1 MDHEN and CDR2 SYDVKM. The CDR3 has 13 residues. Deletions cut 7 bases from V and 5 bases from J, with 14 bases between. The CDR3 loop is CASTRLGTETQYF. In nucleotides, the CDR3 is TGTGCCAGCACCAGACTAGGCACGGAGACCCAGTACTTC. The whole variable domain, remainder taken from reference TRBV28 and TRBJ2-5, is DVKVTQSSRYLVKRTGEKVFLECVQDMDHENMFWYRQDPGLGLRLIYFSYDVKMKEKGDIPEGYSVSREKKERFSLILESASTNQTSMYLCASTRLGTETQYFGPGTRLLVL.

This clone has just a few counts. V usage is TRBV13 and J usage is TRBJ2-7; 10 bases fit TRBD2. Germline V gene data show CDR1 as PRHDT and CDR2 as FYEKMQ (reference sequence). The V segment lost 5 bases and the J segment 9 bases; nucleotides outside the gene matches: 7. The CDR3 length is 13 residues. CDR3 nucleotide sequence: TGTGCCAGCAGCCCCGCTAGCGGGAGTGGGCAGTACTTC. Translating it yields CASSPASGSGQYF. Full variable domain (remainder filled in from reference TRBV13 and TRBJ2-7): AAGVIQSPRHLIKEKRETATLKCYPIPRHDTVYWYQQGPGQDPQFLISFYEKMQSDKGSIPDRFSAQQFSDYHSELNMSSLELGDSALYFCASSPASGSGQYFGPGTRLTVT.

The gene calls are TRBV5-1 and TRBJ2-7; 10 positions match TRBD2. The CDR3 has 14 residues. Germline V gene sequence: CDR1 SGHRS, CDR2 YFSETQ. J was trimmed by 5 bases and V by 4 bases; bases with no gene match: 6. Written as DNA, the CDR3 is TGCGCCAGCAGCGATGCTAGCGGGAGCGACGAGCAGTACTTC. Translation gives CASSDASGSDEQYF.

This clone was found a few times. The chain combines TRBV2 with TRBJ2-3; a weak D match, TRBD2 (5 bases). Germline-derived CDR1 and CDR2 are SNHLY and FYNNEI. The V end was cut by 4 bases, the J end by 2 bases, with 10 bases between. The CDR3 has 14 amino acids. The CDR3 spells CASSGAEYTDTQYF. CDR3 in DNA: TGTGCCAGCAGTGGAGCGGAGTACACAGATACGCAGTATTTT.

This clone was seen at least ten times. As DNA, the CDR3 is TGTGCCAGTAGGACTAGCGGGAGAGGTATCGGGTACAATGAGCAGTTCTTC. Encoded protein: CASRTSGRGIGYNEQFF. This chain uses TRBV19 with TRBJ2-1, with 12 nucleotides matching TRBD2. The V gene end was trimmed by 6 bases and the J gene end by 4 bases; junction bases not matched to a gene: 10. Germline V gene data show CDR1 as LNHDA and CDR2 as SQIVND (reference sequence). The CDR3 extends over 17 amino acids. Variable domain in full (rest from reference TRBV19 and TRBJ2-1): DGGITQSPKYLFRKEGQNVTLSCEQNLNHDAMYWYRQDPGQGLRLIYYSQIVNDFQKGDIAEGYSVSREKKESFPLTVTSAQKNPTAFYLCASRTSGRGIGYNEQFFGPGTRLTVL.

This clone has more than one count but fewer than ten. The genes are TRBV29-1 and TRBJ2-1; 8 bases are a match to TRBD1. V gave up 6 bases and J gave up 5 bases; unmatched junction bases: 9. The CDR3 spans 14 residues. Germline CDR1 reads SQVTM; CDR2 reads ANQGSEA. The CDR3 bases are TGCAGCGTCGCGGACAGGGTTGGTCACAATGAGCAGTTCTTC. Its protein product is CSVADRVGHNEQFF.

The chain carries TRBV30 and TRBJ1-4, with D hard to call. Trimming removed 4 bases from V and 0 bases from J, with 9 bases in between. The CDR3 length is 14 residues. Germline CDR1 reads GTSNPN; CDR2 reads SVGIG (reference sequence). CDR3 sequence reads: CAWKFTATNEKLFF. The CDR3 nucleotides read TGTGCCTGGAAATTTACAGCAACTAATGAAAAACTGTTTTTT.

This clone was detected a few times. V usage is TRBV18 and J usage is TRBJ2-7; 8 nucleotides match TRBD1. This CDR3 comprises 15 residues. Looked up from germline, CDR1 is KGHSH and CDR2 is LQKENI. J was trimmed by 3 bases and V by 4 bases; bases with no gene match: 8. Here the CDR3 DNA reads TGTGCCAGCTCACTCACCGGGACAGGAATCTACGAGCAGTACTTC. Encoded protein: CASSLTGTGIYEQYF.

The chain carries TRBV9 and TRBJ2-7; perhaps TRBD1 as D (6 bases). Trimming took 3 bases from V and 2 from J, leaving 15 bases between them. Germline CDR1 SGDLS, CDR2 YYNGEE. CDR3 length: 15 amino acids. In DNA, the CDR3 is TGTGCCAGCAGCGCCGGTCGGGGACACACCTACGAGCAGTACTTC. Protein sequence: CASSAGRGHTYEQYF.

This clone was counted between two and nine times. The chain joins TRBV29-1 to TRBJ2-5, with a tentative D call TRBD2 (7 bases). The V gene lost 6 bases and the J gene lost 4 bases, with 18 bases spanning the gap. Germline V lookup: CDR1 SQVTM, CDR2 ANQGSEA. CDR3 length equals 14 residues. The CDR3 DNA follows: TGCAGCGTAGGGCGGGGGCAAGTGGGAGAGACCCAGTACTTC. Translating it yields CSVGRGQVGETQYF. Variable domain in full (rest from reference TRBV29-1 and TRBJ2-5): SAVISQKPSRDICQRGTSLTIQCQVDSQVTMMFWYRQQPGQSLTLIATANQGSEATYESGFVIDKFPISRPNLTFSTLTVSNMSPEDSSIYLCSVGRGQVGETQYFGPGTRLLVL.

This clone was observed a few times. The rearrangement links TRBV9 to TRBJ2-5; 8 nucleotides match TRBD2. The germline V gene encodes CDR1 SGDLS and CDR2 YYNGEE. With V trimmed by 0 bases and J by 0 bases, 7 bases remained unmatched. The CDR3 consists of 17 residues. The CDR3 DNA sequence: TGTGCCAGCAGCGTAGGGGGTCTAGCGGGTAACCAAGAGACCCAGTACTTC. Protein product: CASSVGGLAGNQETQYF.